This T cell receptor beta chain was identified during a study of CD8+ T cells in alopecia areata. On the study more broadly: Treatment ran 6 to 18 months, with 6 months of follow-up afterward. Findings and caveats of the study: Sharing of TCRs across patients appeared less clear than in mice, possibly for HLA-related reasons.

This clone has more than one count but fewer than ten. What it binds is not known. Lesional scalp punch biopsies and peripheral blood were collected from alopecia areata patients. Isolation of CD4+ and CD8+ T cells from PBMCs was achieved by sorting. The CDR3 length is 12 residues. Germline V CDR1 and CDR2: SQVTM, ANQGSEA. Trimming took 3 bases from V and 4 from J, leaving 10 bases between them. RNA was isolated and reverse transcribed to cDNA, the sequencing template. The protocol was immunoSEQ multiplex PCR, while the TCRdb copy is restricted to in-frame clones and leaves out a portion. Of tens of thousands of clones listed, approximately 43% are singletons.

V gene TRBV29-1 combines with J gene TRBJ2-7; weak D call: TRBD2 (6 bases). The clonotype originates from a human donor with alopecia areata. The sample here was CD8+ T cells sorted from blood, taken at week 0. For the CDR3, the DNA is TGCAGCGTTGATGTAGGGAGGTACGAGCAGTACTTC. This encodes CSVDVGRYEQYF.